This TCR beta chain was obtained from a study of beta chain features in type 1 diabetes. General observations from the study: Type 1 diabetes patients had VDJ junctions that carried fewer insertions and more deletions. In all four CD4+ subsets, TCRB CDR3 length was significantly, moderately reduced in type 1 diabetes.

Trimming removed 1 base at V and 5 bases at J, with 5 bases between. Per the germline V gene, CDR1 is SGHAT and CDR2 is FQNNGV. This CDR3 spans 13 amino acids. Reverse transcribing all isolated RNA meant expressed TCRB transcripts were sequenced. Assay: immunoSEQ multiplex PCR; the TCRdb copy retains only in-frame clones and omits some. The table lists 200,000 to 300,000 clones, 11% of them singletons. This clone was picked up a small number of times. Antigen unknown. The origin of this receptor is a man under 40 with type 1 diabetes. The V and J genes are TRBV11-2 and TRBJ2-2; TRBD2 is a possible D gene (5 bases). Source material: naive CD4+ T cells from blood. Written as DNA, the CDR3 is TGTGCCAGCAGCTTAGGGGAGACCGGGGAGCTGTTTTTT. Encoded protein: CASSLGETGELFF.